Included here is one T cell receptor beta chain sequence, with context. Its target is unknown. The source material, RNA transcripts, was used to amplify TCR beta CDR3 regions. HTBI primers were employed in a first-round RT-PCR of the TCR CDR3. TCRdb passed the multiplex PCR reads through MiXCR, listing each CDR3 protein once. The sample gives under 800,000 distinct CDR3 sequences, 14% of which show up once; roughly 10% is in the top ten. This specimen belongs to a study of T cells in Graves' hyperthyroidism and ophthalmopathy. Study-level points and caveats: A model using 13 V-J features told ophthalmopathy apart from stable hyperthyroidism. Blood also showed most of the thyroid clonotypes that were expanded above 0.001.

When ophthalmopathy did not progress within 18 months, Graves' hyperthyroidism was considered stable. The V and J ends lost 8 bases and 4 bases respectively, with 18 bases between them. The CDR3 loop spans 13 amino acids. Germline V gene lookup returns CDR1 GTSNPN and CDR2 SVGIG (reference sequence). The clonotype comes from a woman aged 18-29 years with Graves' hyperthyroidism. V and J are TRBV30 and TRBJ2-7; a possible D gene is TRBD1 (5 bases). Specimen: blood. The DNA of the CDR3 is TGTGCCGGACATCGTCTAGACCGGTACGAGCAGTACTTC. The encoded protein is CAGHRLDRYEQYF. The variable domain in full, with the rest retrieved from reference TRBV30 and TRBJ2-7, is SQTIHQWPATLVQPVGSPLSLECTVEGTSNPNLYWYRQAAGRGLQLLFYSVGIGQISSEVPQNLSASRPQDRQFILSSKKLLLSDSGFYLCAGHRLDRYEQYFGPGTRLTVT.